This is a list of T cell receptor beta chains from one sample in a study of breast tumors, draining lymph nodes, adjacent tissues. TCRdb re-analysed the multiplex PCR reads in MiXCR, keeping a single row per CDR3 protein. Of under 75,000 distinct CDR3 sequences listed, approximately 54% are singletons. Sequencing input: breast tumor tissue. The receptors come from a female donor with breast cancer. Some clones in this sample may be carry-over from other donors' samples. Both conserved end residues are part of each CDR3. A D gene is named only where the DNA matches it firmly. Clone size is shown for a subset of rows, as once, few, many or a class of expanded clone.

clone_size j_call v_call d_call cdr3_aa cdr3_nt
. TRBJ2-7 TRBV11-2 . CTGIRVGSYEQYF TGTACCGGCATTAGGGTGGGGTCCTACGAGCAGTACTTC
many TRBJ2-1 TRBV29-1 . CSAPGEERNEQFF TGCAGCGCCCCGGGGGAGGAGCGAAATGAGCAGTTCTTC
. TRBJ1-2 TRBV11-3 . CASSLGGYSGYTF TGTGCCAGCAGCTTGGGAGGGTATTCTGGCTACACCTTC
many TRBJ1-3 TRBV9 . CASSVGTGPGNTIYF TGTGCCAGCAGCGTAGGAACAGGCCCTGGAAACACCATATATTTT
. TRBJ1-2 TRBV7-7 TRBD1 CASSERTGVNYGYTF TGTGCTAGCAGCGAACGGACAGGGGTTAACTATGGCTACACCTTC
. TRBJ2-3 TRBV2 TRBD1 CASSEDRGDTQYF TGTGCCAGCAGTGAAGACAGGGGAGATACGCAGTATTTT
. TRBJ1-1 TRBV7-2 . CASSLGASMNTEAFF TGTGCCAGCAGCTTAGGGGCCAGTATGAACACTGAAGCTTTCTTT
. TRBJ2-3 TRBV6-1 TRBD1 CATPPRTGQVSTDTQYF TGTGCCACCCCCCCGAGGACGGGACAGGTTAGCACAGATACGCAGTATTTT
. TRBJ2-3 TRBV7-6 . CASSPTGTDTQYF TGCGCCAGCAGCCCAACGGGTACAGATACGCAGTATTTT
many TRBJ2-6 TRBV30 . CAWSQSSGANVLTF TGTGCCTGGAGTCAGAGCTCTGGGGCCAACGTCCTGACTTTC
medium-sized TRBJ1-1 TRBV29-1 . CSVEAQLNTEAFF TGCAGCGTTGAGGCACAACTGAACACTGAAGCTTTCTTT
. TRBJ2-7 TRBV7-2 TRBD1 CASSFLQGTYEQYF TGTGCCAGCAGCTTCCTACAGGGGACCTACGAGCAGTACTTC
. TRBJ2-7 TRBV15 . CATSRDQKGEQYF TGTGCCACCAGCAGAGATCAAAAAGGCGAGCAGTACTTC
. TRBJ1-4 TRBV20-1 . CSASPASGGTEKLFF TGCAGTGCAAGCCCTGCTAGCGGGGGGACGGAAAAACTGTTTTTT
few TRBJ2-6 TRBV7-8 . CASSTGWGTGANVLTF TGTGCCAGCAGCACGGGGTGGGGGACTGGGGCCAACGTCCTGACTTTC
. TRBJ1-1 TRBV19 TRBD1 CASSILPGQGNTEAFF TGTGCCAGTAGTATATTACCGGGACAGGGGAACACTGAAGCTTTCTTT
. TRBJ1-4 TRBV20-1 TRBD1 CSARAFGTGNEKLFF TGCAGTGCTAGGGCGTTCGGGACAGGGAACGAAAAACTGTTTTTT
. TRBJ2-3 TRBV7-2 TRBD1 CASSFLQGWDGLDTQYF TGTGCCAGCAGCTTCCTACAGGGGTGGGACGGGCTAGATACGCAGTATTTT
. TRBJ2-5 TRBV7-9 TRBD1 CASSHRTGPWETQYF TGTGCCAGCAGCCACCGGACAGGCCCCTGGGAGACCCAGTACTTC
many TRBJ2-6 TRBV19 . CASSIEGGSGANVLTF TGTGCCAGTAGTATAGAAGGAGGGTCCGGGGCCAACGTCCTGACTTTC
. TRBJ2-2 TRBV7-3 . CASSLMKGTGELFF TGTGCCAGCAGCTTAATGAAGGGCACCGGGGAGCTGTTTTTT
. TRBJ2-7 TRBV20-1 TRBD2 CSARSTSGSSYEQYF TGCAGTGCTAGATCTACCAGCGGGAGCTCCTACGAGCAGTACTTC
many TRBJ1-1 TRBV7-2 . CASSSDRYTEAFF TGTGCCAGCAGCTCCGACAGATACACTGAAGCTTTCTTT
. TRBJ2-6 TRBV20-1 TRBD1 CSARDWRQGKSGANVLTF TGCAGTGCTAGAGATTGGAGACAGGGGAAGTCCGGGGCCAACGTCCTGACTTTC
many TRBJ2-6 TRBV5-6 TRBD1 CASSSEDRAGANVLTF TGTGCCAGCAGCTCTGAGGACAGGGCTGGGGCCAACGTCCTGACTTTC
many TRBJ2-1 TRBV11-2 . CASSVQGSHNEQFF TGTGCCAGCAGCGTACAGGGTTCCCACAATGAGCAGTTCTTC